The clone carrying this T cell receptor beta chain was recorded a few times. Its specificity is unknown. The time point was: healthy volunteer bleed at 2 weeks. The study extracted total RNA from unfractionated whole blood. The entry originates in a study of human T cells and chemical hapten exposure. Study-wide context: It was small differences in pooled library volume that mainly caused per-sample TCR yields to vary. Study-wide results and caveats: DPC sensitization did not alter TCRs above 1 in 1000 frequency.

The CDR3 has 16 residues. V lost 1 base, J lost 1 base, and 13 bases lay in between. Germline V CDR1 and CDR2: MNHEY, SVGEGT. Individual cDNA molecules (in the library) carried attached unique molecular identifiers. TCRdb passed the RACE reads through MiXCR, listing each CDR3 protein once. This table holds some 120,000 distinct CDR3 sequences, approximately 9.5% found once. This rearrangement joins TRBV6-2 or TRBV6-3 to TRBJ2-5, with no clear D. The TCR originated in a male donor in good health. Some clones in this sample may be carry-over from other donors' samples. The specimen sequenced was whole blood. DNA for the CDR3: TGTGCCAGCAGTTACTTCTCCCGGGCAGGCCAAGAGACCCAGTACTTC. Amino acid sequence: CASSYFSRAGQETQYF.